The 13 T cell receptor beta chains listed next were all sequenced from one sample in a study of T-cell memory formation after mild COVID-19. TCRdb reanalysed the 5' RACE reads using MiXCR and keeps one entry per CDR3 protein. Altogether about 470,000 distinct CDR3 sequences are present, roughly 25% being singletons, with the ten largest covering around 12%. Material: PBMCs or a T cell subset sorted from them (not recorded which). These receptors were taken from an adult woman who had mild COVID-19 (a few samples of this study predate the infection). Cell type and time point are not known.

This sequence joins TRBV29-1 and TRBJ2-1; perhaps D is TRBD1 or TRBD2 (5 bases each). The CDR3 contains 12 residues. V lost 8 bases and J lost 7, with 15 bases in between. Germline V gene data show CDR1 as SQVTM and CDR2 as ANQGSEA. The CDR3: CSFEPGQNEQFF. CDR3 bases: TGCAGCTTCGAGCCGGGGCAGAATGAGCAGTTCTTC.

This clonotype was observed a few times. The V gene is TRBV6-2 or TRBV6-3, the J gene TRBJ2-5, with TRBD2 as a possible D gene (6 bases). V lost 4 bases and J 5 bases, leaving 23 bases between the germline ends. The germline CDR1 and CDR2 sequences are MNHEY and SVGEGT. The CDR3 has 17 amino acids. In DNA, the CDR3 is TGTGCCAGCAGTTTCTTCGTCTTCGGGGGAGCGGATGAGACCCAGTACTTC. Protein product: CASSFFVFGGADETQYF.

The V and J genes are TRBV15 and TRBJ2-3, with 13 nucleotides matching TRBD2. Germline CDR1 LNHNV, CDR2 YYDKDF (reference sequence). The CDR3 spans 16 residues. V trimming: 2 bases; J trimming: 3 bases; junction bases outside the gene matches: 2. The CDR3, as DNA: TGTGCCACCAGCAGAACTAGCGGGGGGGCAACAGATACGCAGTATTTT. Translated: CATSRTSGGATDTQYF.

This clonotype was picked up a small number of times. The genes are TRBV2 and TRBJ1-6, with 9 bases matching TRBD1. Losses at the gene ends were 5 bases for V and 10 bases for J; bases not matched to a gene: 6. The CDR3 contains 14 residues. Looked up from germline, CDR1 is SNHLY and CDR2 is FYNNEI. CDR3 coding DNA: TGTGCCAGCAGTCCGGGACAGGGTATCTCACCCCTCCACTTT. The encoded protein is CASSPGQGISPLHF.

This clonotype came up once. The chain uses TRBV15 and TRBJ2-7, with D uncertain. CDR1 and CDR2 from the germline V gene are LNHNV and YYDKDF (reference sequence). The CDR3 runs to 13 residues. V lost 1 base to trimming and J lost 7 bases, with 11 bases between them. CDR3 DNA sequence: TGTGCCACCAGCAGAGGGGCGGTAGTTGAGCAGTACTTC. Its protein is CATSRGAVVEQYF.

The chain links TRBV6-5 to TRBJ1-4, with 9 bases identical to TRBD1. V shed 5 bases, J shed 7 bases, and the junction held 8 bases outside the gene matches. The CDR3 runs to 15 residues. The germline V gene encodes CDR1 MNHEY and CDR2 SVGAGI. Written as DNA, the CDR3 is TGTGCCAGCAGTGCCCGACAGGGGGGCGGTGAAAAACTGTTTTTT. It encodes CASSARQGGGEKLFF.

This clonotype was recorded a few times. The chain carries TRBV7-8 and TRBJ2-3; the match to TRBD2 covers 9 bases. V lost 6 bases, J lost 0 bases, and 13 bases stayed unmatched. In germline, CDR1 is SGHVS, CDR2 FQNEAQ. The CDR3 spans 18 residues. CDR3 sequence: CASSPSGGSSPSTDTQYF. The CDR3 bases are TGTGCCAGCAGTCCAAGCGGGGGGAGTTCACCTAGCACAGATACGCAGTATTTT.

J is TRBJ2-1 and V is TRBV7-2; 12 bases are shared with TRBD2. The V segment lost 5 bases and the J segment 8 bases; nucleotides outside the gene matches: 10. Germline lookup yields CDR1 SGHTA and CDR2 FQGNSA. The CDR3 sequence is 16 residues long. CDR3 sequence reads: CASSRGLAGFGDEQFF. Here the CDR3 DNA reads TGTGCCAGCAGCCGCGGACTAGCGGGGTTTGGGGATGAGCAGTTCTTC.

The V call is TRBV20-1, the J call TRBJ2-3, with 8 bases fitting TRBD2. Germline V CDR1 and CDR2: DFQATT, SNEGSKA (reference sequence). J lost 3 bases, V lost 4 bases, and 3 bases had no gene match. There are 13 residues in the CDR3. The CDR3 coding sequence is TGCAGTGCTATTGGCGGGGGGACAGATACGCAGTATTTT. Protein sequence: CSAIGGGTDTQYF.

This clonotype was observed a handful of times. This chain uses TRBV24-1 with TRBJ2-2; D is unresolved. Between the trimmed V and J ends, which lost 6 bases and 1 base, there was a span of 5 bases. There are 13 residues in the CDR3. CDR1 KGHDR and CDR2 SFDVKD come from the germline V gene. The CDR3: CATSLLNTGELFF. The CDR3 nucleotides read TGTGCCACCAGTCTCCTGAACACCGGGGAGCTGTTTTTT.

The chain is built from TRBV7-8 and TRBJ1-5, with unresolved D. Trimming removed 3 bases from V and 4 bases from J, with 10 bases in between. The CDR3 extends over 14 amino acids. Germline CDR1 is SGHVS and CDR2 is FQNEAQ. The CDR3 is CASSLHPGNQPQHF. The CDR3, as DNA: TGTGCCAGCAGCTTGCACCCGGGGAATCAGCCCCAGCATTTT.

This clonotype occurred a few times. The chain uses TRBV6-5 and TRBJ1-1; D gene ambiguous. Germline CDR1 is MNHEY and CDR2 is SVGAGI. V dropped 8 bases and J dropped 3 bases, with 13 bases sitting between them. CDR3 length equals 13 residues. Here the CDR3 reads CASAQPSYTEAFF. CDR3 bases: TGTGCCAGCGCGCAGCCCAGTTACACTGAAGCTTTCTTT.

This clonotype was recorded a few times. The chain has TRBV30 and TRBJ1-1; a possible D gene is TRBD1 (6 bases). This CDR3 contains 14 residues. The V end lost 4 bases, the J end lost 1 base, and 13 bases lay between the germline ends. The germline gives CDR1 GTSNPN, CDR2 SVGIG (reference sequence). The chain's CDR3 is CAWTGAVPNTEAFF. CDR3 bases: TGTGCCTGGACAGGGGCGGTGCCGAACACTGAAGCTTTCTTT.